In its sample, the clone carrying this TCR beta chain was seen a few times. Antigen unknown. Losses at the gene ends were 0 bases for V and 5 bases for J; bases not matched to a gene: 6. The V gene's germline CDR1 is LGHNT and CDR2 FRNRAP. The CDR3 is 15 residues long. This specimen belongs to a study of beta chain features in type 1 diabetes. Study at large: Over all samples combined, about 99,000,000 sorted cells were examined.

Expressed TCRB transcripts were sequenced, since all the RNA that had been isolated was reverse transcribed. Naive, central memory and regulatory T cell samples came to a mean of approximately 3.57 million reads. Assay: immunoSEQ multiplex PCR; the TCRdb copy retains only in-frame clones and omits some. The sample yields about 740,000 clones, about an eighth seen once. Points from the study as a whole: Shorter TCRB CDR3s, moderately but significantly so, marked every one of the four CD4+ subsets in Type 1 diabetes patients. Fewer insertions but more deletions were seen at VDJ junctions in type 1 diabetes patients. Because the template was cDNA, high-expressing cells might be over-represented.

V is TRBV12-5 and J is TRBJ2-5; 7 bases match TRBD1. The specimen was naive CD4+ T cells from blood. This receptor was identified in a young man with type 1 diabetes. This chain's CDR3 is CASGLVRQGRETQYF. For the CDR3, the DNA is TGTGCTAGTGGTTTGGTACGACAGGGTAGGGAGACCCAGTACTTC.